This TCR beta chain was sequenced for a study of blood T cell repertoires in COVID-19. The CDR3 has 13 residues. The germline gives CDR1 MDHEN, CDR2 SYDVKM. Trimming at V came to 5 bases and at J to 2 bases, leaving 3 bases not matched to a gene. This table comes from immunoSEQ multiplex PCR, and its TCRdb copy is limited to in-frame clones, with some not included. The sample yields 170,000 or so clones, more than 80% seen once. In this sample, this clone turned up once. The source material was PBMCs or T cells enriched from blood (not recorded which). This clonotype originated in a man aged 40-49 years who had recovered from COVID-19. The rearrangement links TRBV28 to TRBJ2-7; 7 bases align to TRBD2. The CDR3 DNA reads TGTGCCAGCAGTCCTAGCGGTACCTACGAGCAGTACTTC. This codes for CASSPSGTYEQYF.